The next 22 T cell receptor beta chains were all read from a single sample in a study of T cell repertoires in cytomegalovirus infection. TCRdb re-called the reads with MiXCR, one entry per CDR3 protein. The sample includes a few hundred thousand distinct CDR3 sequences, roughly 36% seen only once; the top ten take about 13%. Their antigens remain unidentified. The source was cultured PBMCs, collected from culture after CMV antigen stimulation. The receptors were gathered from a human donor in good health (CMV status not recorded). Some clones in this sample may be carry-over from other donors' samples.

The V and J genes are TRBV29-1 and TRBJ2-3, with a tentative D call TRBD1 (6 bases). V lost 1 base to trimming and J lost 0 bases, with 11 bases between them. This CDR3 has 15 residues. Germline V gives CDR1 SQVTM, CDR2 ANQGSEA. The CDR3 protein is CSVEANDRSTDTQYF. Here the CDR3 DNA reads TGCAGCGTTGAAGCAAACGACAGGAGCACAGATACGCAGTATTTT.

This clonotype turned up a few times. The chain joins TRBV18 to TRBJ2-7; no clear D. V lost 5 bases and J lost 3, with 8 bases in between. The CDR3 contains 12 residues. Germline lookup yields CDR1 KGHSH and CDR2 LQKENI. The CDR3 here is CASSASNYEQYF. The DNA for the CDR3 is TGTGCCAGCTCAGCTTCTAACTACGAGCAGTACTTC.

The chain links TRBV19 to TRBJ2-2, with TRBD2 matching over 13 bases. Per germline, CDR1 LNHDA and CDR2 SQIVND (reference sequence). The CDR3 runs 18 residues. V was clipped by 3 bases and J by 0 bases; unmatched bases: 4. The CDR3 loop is CASSMGTSGAANTGELFF. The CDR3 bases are TGTGCCAGTAGTATGGGGACTAGCGGGGCAGCGAACACCGGGGAGCTGTTTTTT.

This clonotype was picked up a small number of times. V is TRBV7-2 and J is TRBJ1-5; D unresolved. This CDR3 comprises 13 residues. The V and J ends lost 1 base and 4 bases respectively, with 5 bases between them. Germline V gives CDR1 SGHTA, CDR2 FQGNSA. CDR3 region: CASSLDKNQPQHF. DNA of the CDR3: TGTGCCAGCAGCTTAGATAAGAATCAGCCCCAGCATTTT.

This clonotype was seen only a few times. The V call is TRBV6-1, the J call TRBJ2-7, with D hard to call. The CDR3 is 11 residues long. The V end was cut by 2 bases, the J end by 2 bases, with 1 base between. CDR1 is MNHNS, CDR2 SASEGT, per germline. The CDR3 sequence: CASSETYEQYF. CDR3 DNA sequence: TGTGCCAGCAGTGAAACCTACGAGCAGTACTTC.

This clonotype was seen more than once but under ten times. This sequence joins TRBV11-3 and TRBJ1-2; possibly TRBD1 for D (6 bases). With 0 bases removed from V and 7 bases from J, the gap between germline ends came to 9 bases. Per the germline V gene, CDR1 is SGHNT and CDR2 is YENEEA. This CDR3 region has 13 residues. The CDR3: CASSLDRGAGYTF. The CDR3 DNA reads TGTGCCAGCAGCTTAGACAGGGGAGCTGGCTACACCTTC.

The chain's CDR3 is CASNPARDVLNSDTQYF. In nucleotides, the CDR3 is TGTGCCAGCAATCCCGCCAGGGACGTCCTGAATTCAGATACGCAGTATTTT. V usage is TRBV6-1 and J usage is TRBJ2-3, with D perhaps assigned TRBD1 or TRBD2 (5 bases each). CDR1 and CDR2 (germline): MNHNS, SASEGT. This CDR3 is built from 17 residues. V lost 7 bases and J lost 4, with 24 bases in between.

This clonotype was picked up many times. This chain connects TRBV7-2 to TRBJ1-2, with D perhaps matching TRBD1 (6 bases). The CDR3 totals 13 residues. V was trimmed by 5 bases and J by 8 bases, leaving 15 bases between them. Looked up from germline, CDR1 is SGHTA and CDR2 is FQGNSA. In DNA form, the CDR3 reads TGTGCCAGCAGCAAATACGGGGGCAGCGGCTACACCTTC. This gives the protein CASSKYGGSGYTF.

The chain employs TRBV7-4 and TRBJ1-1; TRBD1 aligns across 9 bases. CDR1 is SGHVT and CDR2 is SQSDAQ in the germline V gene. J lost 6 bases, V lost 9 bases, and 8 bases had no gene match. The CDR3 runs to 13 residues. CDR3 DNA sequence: TGTGCCAGTCGAGACAGGGGGTCGCCTGAAGCTTTCTTT. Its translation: CASRDRGSPEAFF.

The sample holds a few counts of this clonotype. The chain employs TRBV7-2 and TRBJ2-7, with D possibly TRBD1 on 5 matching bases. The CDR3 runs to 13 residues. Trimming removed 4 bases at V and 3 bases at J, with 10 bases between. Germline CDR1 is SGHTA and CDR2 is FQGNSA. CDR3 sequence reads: CASSYRLHYEQYF. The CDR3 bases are TGTGCCAGCAGCTACAGGTTACACTACGAGCAGTACTTC. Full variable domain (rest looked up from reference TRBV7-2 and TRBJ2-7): GAGVSQSPSNKVTEKGKDVELRCDPISGHTALYWYRQSLGQGLEFLIYFQGNSAPDKSGLPSDRFSAERTGGSVSTLTIQRTQQEDSAVYLCASSYRLHYEQYFGPGTRLTVT.

CDR3 sequence reads: CASSLDGGSNYGYTF. The CDR3 DNA is TGTGCCAGCAGCTTAGATGGGGGGTCTAACTATGGCTACACCTTC. This chain connects TRBV11-2 to TRBJ1-2; tentatively, D is TRBD1 (5 bases). This CDR3 is built from 15 residues. The V and J ends lost 0 bases and 0 bases respectively, with 8 bases between them. Per the germline V gene, CDR1 is SGHAT and CDR2 is FQNNGV.

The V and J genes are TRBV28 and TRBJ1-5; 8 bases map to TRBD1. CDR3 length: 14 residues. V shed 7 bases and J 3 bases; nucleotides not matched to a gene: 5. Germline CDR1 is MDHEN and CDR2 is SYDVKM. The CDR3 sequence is CASTTGEHNQPQHF. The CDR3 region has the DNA TGTGCCAGCACGACAGGGGAGCACAATCAGCCCCAGCATTTT. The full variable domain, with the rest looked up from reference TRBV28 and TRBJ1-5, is DVKVTQSSRYLVKRTGEKVFLECVQDMDHENMFWYRQDPGLGLRLIYFSYDVKMKEKGDIPEGYSVSREKKERFSLILESASTNQTSMYLCASTTGEHNQPQHFGDGTRLSIL.

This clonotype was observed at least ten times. CDR3 amino acids: CASSLGGYEQFF. The DNA of the CDR3 is TGTGCCAGCAGCTTAGGTGGTTATGAGCAGTTCTTC. This sequence joins TRBV7-2 and TRBJ2-1, with unresolved D. The CDR3 covers 12 residues. Deletions cut 1 base from V and 8 bases from J, with 6 bases between. Germline V gene sequence: CDR1 SGHTA, CDR2 FQGNSA.

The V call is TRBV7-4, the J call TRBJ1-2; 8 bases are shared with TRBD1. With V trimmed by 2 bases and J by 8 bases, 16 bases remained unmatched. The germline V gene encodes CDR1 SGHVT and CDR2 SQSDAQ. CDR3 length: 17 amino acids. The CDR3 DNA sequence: TGTGCCAGCAGCTTAATTACAGCTGACAGGGGCGGACTCGGCTACACCTTC. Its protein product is CASSLITADRGGLGYTF.

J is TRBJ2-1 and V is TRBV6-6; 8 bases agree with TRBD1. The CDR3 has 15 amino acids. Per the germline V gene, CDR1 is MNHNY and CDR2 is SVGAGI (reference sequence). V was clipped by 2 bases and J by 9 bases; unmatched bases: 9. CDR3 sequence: CASSYAIQGATEQFF. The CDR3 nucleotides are TGTGCCAGCAGTTACGCCATCCAGGGGGCGACTGAGCAGTTCTTC.

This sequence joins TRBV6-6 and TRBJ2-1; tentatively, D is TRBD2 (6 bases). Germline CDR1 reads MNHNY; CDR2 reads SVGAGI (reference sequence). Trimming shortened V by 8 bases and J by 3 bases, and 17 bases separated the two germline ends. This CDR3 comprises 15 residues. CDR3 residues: CASLGSVGGYNEQFF. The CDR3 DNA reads TGTGCCAGCCTGGGTAGCGTCGGGGGCTACAATGAGCAGTTCTTC.

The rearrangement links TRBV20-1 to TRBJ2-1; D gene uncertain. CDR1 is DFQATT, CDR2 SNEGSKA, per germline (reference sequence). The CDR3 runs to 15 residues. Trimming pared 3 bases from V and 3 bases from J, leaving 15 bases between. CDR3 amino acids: CSARAPGSGYNEQFF. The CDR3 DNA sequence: TGCAGTGCTAGGGCCCCCGGATCGGGCTACAATGAGCAGTTCTTC.

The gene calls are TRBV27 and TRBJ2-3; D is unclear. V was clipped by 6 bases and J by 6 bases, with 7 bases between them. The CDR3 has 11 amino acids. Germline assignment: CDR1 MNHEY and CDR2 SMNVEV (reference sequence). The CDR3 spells CASRRSDTQYF. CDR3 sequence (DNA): TGTGCCAGCAGACGATCGGATACGCAGTATTTT.

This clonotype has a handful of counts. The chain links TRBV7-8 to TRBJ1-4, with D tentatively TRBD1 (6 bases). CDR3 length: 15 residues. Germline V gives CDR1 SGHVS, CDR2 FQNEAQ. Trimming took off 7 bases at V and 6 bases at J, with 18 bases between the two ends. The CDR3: CASNPSGGPDEKLFF. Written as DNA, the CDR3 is TGTGCCAGCAACCCCAGCGGGGGGCCAGATGAAAAACTGTTTTTT.

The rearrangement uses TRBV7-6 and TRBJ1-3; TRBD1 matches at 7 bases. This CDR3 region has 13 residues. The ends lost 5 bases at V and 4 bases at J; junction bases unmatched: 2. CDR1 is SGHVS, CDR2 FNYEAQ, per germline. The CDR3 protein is CASSKDRGNTIYF. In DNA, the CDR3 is TGTGCCAGCAGCAAGGACAGGGGAAACACCATATATTTT.

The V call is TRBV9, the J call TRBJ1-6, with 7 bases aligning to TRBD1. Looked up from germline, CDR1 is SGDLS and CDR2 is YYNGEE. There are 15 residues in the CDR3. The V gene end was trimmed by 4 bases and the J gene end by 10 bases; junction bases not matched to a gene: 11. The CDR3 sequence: CASSPRGTPNSPLHF. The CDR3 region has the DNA TGTGCCAGCAGCCCCAGGGGGACACCAAACTCACCCCTCCACTTT.

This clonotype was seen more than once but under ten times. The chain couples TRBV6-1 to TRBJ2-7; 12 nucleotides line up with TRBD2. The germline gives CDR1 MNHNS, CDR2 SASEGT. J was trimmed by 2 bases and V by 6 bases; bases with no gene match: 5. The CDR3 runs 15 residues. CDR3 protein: CASRVGLAGTYEQYF. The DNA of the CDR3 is TGTGCCAGCAGGGTCGGACTAGCGGGAACCTACGAGCAGTACTTC.